A single sample is the source of the 14 T cell receptor beta chains below, sequenced in a study of blood T cell repertoires in COVID-19. Libraries were prepared by immunoSEQ multiplex PCR; TCRdb keeps only in-frame clonotypes and omits some of them. The table has approximately 340,000 clones, around 83% seen once. What was sequenced was peripheral blood. The receptors shown here come from a man aged 25-45 years with active or convalescent COVID-19.

The chain links TRBV6-5 to TRBJ1-6; D is uncertain. CDR1 is MNHEY, CDR2 SVGAGI, per germline. The V end lost 2 bases, the J end lost 8 bases, and 7 bases lay between the germline ends. The CDR3 spans 13 residues. The CDR3 spells CASSYGGDSPLHF. As DNA, the CDR3 is TGTGCCAGCAGTTACGGCGGAGATTCACCCCTCCACTTT.

In its sample, this clone was seen a few times. This chain links TRBV7-9 with TRBJ1-3; D gene ambiguous. CDR1 and CDR2 from the germline V gene are SEHNR and FQNEAQ (reference sequence). This CDR3 comprises 16 residues. Trimming cost V 5 bases and J 3 bases, with 17 bases left between them. The CDR3 sequence is CASSRLEGSRGNTIYF. The CDR3 DNA is TGTGCCAGCAGCCGCCTTGAGGGATCGCGTGGAAACACCATATATTTT.

In this sample, this clone turned up a few times. The rearrangement joins TRBV6-6 to TRBJ2-1; perhaps TRBD1 as D (6 bases). Trimming left V 6 bases short and J 5 bases short, with 17 bases between. Germline V lookup: CDR1 MNHNY, CDR2 SVGAGI (reference sequence). The CDR3 contains 15 residues. CDR3 coding DNA: TGTGCCAGCAGACCAATGGGACACCTACACAATGAGCAGTTCTTC. Translating it yields CASRPMGHLHNEQFF.

The gene calls are TRBV28 and TRBJ1-5, with TRBD1 matching over 9 bases. Germline V gives CDR1 MDHEN, CDR2 SYDVKM. CDR3 length: 17 residues. V lost 5 bases and J lost 2; bases outside the gene matches: 10. CDR3 region: CASSPADRGVGNQPQHF. The CDR3 nucleotides are TGTGCCAGCAGTCCCGCCGACAGGGGGGTTGGCAATCAGCCCCAGCATTTT.

The chain recombines TRBV11-2 with TRBJ2-3, with 8 positions matching TRBD2. Germline V gene lookup returns CDR1 SGHAT and CDR2 FQNNGV. V was pared by 4 bases and J by 6 bases, with 9 bases of the junction left unmatched. There are 15 residues in the CDR3. The CDR3 DNA reads TGTGCCAGCAGCTCCGTAGCGGGGCCGAGGGATACGCAGTATTTT. Protein: CASSSVAGPRDTQYF.

V is TRBV4-2 and J is TRBJ2-3; no reliable D call. This CDR3 region has 16 residues. Germline CDR1 is LGHNA and CDR2 is YNFKEQ. The V end was cut by 5 bases, the J end by 0 bases, with 15 bases between. CDR3 residues: CASSLWHGESTDTQYF. The CDR3 region has the DNA TGTGCCAGCAGCTTATGGCACGGAGAAAGCACAGATACGCAGTATTTT.

This clone was observed a few times. V is TRBV6-6 and J is TRBJ1-3; D gene ambiguous. The CDR3 has 16 residues. The V gene's germline CDR1 is MNHNY and CDR2 SVGAGI (reference sequence). Trimming removed 2 bases from V and 0 bases from J, with 11 bases in between. This CDR3 reads CASSYGRRYSGNTIYF. CDR3 nucleotide sequence: TGTGCCAGCAGTTACGGGCGGAGGTACTCTGGAAACACCATATATTTT.

This clone was seen more than once but under ten times. V gene TRBV18 combines with J gene TRBJ1-5, with 11 bases that match TRBD1. The germline V gene encodes CDR1 KGHSH and CDR2 LQKENI. V was clipped by 3 bases and J by 4 bases; unmatched bases: 2. The CDR3 extends over 15 amino acids. CDR3 DNA sequence: TGTGCCAGCTCACCCCGGGACAGGGGGAATCAGCCCCAGCATTTT. It translates to CASSPRDRGNQPQHF.

J is TRBJ2-7 and V is TRBV7-2; 7 bases align to TRBD2. The CDR3 has 14 amino acids. Germline loops: CDR1 SGHTA, CDR2 FQGNSA. The V gene end was trimmed by 4 bases and the J gene end by 2 bases; junction bases not matched to a gene: 5. CDR3 bases: TGTGCCAGCAGCTCTAGCGGAACCCCCTACGAGCAGTACTTC. Its translation: CASSSSGTPYEQYF. The full variable domain, rest sourced from reference TRBV7-2 and TRBJ2-7, is GAGVSQSPSNKVTEKGKDVELRCDPISGHTALYWYRQSLGQGLEFLIYFQGNSAPDKSGLPSDRFSAERTGGSVSTLTIQRTQQEDSAVYLCASSSSGTPYEQYFGPGTRLTVT.

The V call is TRBV7-2, the J call TRBJ1-5, with unresolved D. The CDR3 loop spans 13 amino acids. Germline CDR1 is SGHTA and CDR2 is FQGNSA. The V end lost 5 bases, the J end lost 2 bases, and 7 bases lay between the germline ends. The CDR3 here is CASSARGNQPQHF. In DNA, the CDR3 is TGTGCCAGCAGCGCACGGGGCAATCAGCCCCAGCATTTT.

The V and J genes are TRBV6-2 or TRBV6-3 and TRBJ1-5, with D tentatively TRBD1 (5 bases). The CDR3 sequence is 14 residues long. Trimming took 2 bases from V and 7 from J, leaving 12 bases between them. Per the germline V gene, CDR1 is MNHEY and CDR2 is SVGEGT. CDR3 sequence reads: CASSYRGDGQPQHF. As DNA, the CDR3 is TGTGCCAGCAGTTACCGGGGGGATGGACAGCCCCAGCATTTT.

This chain joins TRBV7-9 and TRBJ2-7; D is perhaps TRBD2 (6 bases). This CDR3 has 14 amino acids. V was clipped by 3 bases and J by 3 bases, with 12 bases between them. Germline CDR1 SEHNR, CDR2 FQNEAQ (reference sequence). The CDR3 loop reads CASSLTGVNYEQYF. DNA for the CDR3: TGTGCCAGCAGCTTGACGGGAGTAAACTACGAGCAGTACTTC.

J is TRBJ2-2 and V is TRBV19, with 8 positions matching TRBD1. The V gene's germline CDR1 is LNHDA and CDR2 SQIVND (reference sequence). Germline trimming cut 0 bases from V and 7 bases from J; bases unmatched to any gene: 7. This CDR3 has 16 residues. The CDR3 here is CASSIDPGGYSGELFF. CDR3 bases: TGTGCCAGTAGTATAGATCCAGGGGGCTACAGCGGGGAGCTGTTTTTT.

This clone was recorded only once. The J gene is TRBJ2-3, the V gene TRBV11-2; weak D call: TRBD2 (6 bases). Trimming removed 3 bases from V and 0 bases from J, with 10 bases in between. This CDR3 is 15 amino acids long. The germline V gene encodes CDR1 SGHAT and CDR2 FQNNGV. The CDR3 is CASSLSAGSTDTQYF. As DNA, the CDR3 is TGTGCCAGCAGCTTGTCGGCGGGGAGCACAGATACGCAGTATTTT.